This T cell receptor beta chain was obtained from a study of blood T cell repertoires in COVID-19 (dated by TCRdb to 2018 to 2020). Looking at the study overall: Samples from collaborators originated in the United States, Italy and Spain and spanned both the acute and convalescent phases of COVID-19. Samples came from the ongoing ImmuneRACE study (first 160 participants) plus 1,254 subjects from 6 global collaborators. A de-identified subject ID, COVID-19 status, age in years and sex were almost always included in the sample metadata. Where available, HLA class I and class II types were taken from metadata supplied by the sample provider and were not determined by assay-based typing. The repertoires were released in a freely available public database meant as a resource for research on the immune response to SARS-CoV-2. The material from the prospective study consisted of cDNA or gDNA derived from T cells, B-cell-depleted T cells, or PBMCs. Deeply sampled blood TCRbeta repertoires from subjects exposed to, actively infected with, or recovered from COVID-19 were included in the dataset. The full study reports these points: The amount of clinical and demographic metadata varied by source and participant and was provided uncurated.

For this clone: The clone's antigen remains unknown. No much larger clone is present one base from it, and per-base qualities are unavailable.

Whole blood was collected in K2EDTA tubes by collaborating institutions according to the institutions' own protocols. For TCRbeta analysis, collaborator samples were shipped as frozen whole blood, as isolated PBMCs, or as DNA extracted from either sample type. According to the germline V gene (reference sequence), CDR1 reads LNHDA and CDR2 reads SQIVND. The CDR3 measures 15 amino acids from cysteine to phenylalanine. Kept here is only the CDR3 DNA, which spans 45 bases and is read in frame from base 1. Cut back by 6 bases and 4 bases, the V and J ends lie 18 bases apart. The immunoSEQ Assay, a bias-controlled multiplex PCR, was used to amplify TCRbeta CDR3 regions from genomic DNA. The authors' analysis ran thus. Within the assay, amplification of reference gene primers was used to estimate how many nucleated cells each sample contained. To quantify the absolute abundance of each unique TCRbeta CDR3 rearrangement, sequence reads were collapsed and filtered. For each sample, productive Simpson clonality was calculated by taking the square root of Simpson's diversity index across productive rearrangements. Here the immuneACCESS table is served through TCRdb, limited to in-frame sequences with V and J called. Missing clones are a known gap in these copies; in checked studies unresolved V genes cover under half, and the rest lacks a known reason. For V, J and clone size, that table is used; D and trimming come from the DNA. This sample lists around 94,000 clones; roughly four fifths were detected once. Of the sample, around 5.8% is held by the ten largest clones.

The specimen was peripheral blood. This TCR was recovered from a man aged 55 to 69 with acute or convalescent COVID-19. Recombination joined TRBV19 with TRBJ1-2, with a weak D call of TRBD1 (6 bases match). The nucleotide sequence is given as TGTGCCAGTAGCATGGGGCTTAGGACAGTCTATGGCTACACCTTC. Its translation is CASSMGLRTVYGYTF.